The present T cell receptor beta chain was sequenced within a study of CD8+CD57+ T cells in acquired aplastic anemia. Background on the study: Each DNA sample taken from sorted CD4+ and CD8+ cells came to approximately 3 ug on average. Study observations and caveats: Nearly 30 was the count of CD8+ CDR3 sequences that patients shared with controls.

Patients picked for sequencing had shown CD8+CD57+ cell expansion detected by flow cytometry. When blood sampling took place, the patients had received no therapy. Germline V gene lookup returns CDR1 SGHDT and CDR2 YYEEEE. The CDR3 consists of 13 residues. Between the trimmed V and J ends, which lost 2 bases and 4 bases, there was a span of 10 bases. Note on this clonotype: Its antigen is not identified.

The template used for profiling TCR beta VDJ and CDR3 was genomic DNA. TCRdb used MiXCR to reprocess the reads, holding one entry per CDR3 protein. Of around 200,000 distinct CDR3 sequences in the sample, 65% were seen once. The clonotype was recovered from a human donor with aplastic anemia. The sample taken for sequencing was sorted CD4+, CD8+, or CD8+CD57+ T cells (not recorded which) from PBMCs. The chain joins TRBV5-6 to TRBJ2-7; D is unclear. This CDR3 is CASSLAWSYEQYF. CDR3 nucleotides: TGTGCCAGCAGCTTAGCGTGGAGTTACGAGCAGTACTTC.